These T cell receptor beta chains were read from a single sample in a study of spatial heterogeneity in lung cancer. TCRdb itself ran the 5' RACE reads through MiXCR, one entry per CDR3 protein. Of 25,000 or so distinct CDR3 sequences detected, around 8.4% appear once; the ten largest clones hold roughly 40%. Sequenced here: PBMCs, sampled at surgery. These receptors were obtained from a female donor with early-stage non-small cell lung cancer. Both conserved end residues are part of each CDR3. The order of the fields is clone size, V gene, D gene, J gene, CDR3 protein, CDR3 DNA. A D gene is named only where the DNA matches it firmly. The size of a clone is reported for some rows only, either as once, few or many, or as a class for expanded clones.

clone size: few; V gene: TRBV29-1; D gene: -; J gene: TRBJ2-7; CDR3 protein: CSVGKGGSSYEQYF; CDR3 DNA: TGCAGCGTTGGGAAGGGGGGAAGCTCCTACGAGCAGTACTTC
clone size: few; V gene: TRBV7-2; D gene: TRBD1; J gene: TRBJ1-3; CDR3 protein: CASSYNGQGAGGNTIYF; CDR3 DNA: TGTGCCAGCAGTTATAATGGCCAGGGGGCGGGTGGAAACACCATATATTTT
clone size: -; V gene: TRBV20-1; D gene: -; J gene: TRBJ2-2; CDR3 protein: CSARETNTGELFF; CDR3 DNA: TGCAGTGCTAGAGAAACAAACACCGGGGAGCTGTTTTTT
clone size: many; V gene: TRBV20-1; D gene: TRBD2; J gene: TRBJ2-1; CDR3 protein: CSARDWGRADNEQFF; CDR3 DNA: TGCAGTGCTAGAGACTGGGGGAGGGCCGACAATGAGCAGTTCTTC
clone size: few; V gene: TRBV12-3/TRBV12-4; D gene: -; J gene: TRBJ2-7; CDR3 protein: CASSLDSTKQYF; CDR3 DNA: TGTGCCAGCAGCCTGGACAGTACCAAGCAGTACTTC
clone size: few; V gene: TRBV6-5; D gene: -; J gene: TRBJ2-6; CDR3 protein: CASSYQPAAGANVLTF; CDR3 DNA: TGTGCCAGCAGTTACCAGCCGGCCGCTGGGGCCAACGTCCTGACTTTC
clone size: many; V gene: TRBV18; D gene: -; J gene: TRBJ1-1; CDR3 protein: CASSPDRTEAFF; CDR3 DNA: TGTGCCAGCTCACCCGACAGAACAGAAGCTTTCTTT
clone size: -; V gene: TRBV3-1; D gene: -; J gene: TRBJ1-3; CDR3 protein: CATSRQGFGNTIYF; CDR3 DNA: TGTGCCACCAGTAGGCAGGGCTTTGGAAACACCATATATTTT
clone size: -; V gene: TRBV6-5; D gene: -; J gene: TRBJ2-5; CDR3 protein: CASKRGETQYF; CDR3 DNA: TGTGCCAGCAAAAGGGGAGAGACCCAGTACTTC
clone size: many; V gene: TRBV7-9; D gene: TRBD2; J gene: TRBJ2-1; CDR3 protein: CASSYLAGPSSYNEQFF; CDR3 DNA: TGTGCCAGCAGCTATCTAGCGGGCCCGAGCTCCTACAATGAGCAGTTCTTC
clone size: -; V gene: TRBV19; D gene: TRBD2; J gene: TRBJ2-2; CDR3 protein: CASSLSSGRRVWGGTGELFF; CDR3 DNA: TGTGCCAGTAGTCTCTCCTCCGGGAGGAGAGTTTGGGGTGGGACCGGGGAGCTGTTTTTT
clone size: many; V gene: TRBV20-1; D gene: -; J gene: TRBJ1-1; CDR3 protein: CSARGPNTEAFF; CDR3 DNA: TGCAGTGCTAGAGGGCCTAACACTGAAGCTTTCTTT
clone size: -; V gene: TRBV11-2; D gene: TRBD2; J gene: TRBJ2-2; CDR3 protein: CASSLDYTSGRSGELFF; CDR3 DNA: TGTGCCAGCAGCTTAGATTACACTAGCGGGAGGAGTGGGGAGCTGTTTTTT
clone size: few; V gene: TRBV10-2; D gene: TRBD2; J gene: TRBJ2-1; CDR3 protein: CASGLPGLAGNEQFF; CDR3 DNA: TGCGCCAGTGGGCTACCGGGACTAGCGGGCAATGAGCAGTTCTTC
clone size: -; V gene: TRBV11-2; D gene: -; J gene: TRBJ2-1; CDR3 protein: CASSPRINEQFF; CDR3 DNA: TGTGCCAGCAGCCCCCGGATCAATGAGCAGTTCTTC
clone size: many; V gene: TRBV10-1; D gene: -; J gene: TRBJ2-4; CDR3 protein: CASSEPDPSKNIQYF; CDR3 DNA: TGCGCCAGCAGTGAGCCGGACCCTTCCAAAAACATTCAGTACTTC
clone size: many; V gene: TRBV20-1; D gene: -; J gene: TRBJ1-2; CDR3 protein: CSGFDRRFYGYTF; CDR3 DNA: TGCAGTGGGTTTGATCGGAGATTCTATGGCTACACCTTC
clone size: many; V gene: TRBV2; D gene: TRBD1; J gene: TRBJ2-4; CDR3 protein: CASSADRGRAKNIQYF; CDR3 DNA: TGTGCCAGCAGCGCGGACAGGGGGAGGGCCAAAAACATTCAGTACTTC
clone size: many; V gene: TRBV11-3; D gene: -; J gene: TRBJ1-1; CDR3 protein: CASSSWDRDGGEAFF; CDR3 DNA: TGTGCCAGCAGCTCCTGGGACCGGGACGGGGGTGAAGCTTTCTTT
clone size: -; V gene: TRBV5-1; D gene: TRBD1; J gene: TRBJ2-1; CDR3 protein: CASYQGASWSNEQFF; CDR3 DNA: TGCGCCAGCTATCAGGGGGCTAGCTGGTCCAATGAGCAGTTCTTC
clone size: -; V gene: TRBV10-3; D gene: -; J gene: TRBJ2-3; CDR3 protein: CAISESLGRSTDTQYF; CDR3 DNA: TGTGCCATCAGTGAGTCCTTAGGTCGTAGCACAGATACGCAGTATTTT
clone size: -; V gene: TRBV7-9; D gene: -; J gene: TRBJ1-2; CDR3 protein: CASSLFTSADYGYTF; CDR3 DNA: TGTGCCAGCAGCTTATTCACTTCGGCTGACTATGGCTACACCTTC
clone size: many; V gene: TRBV5-6; D gene: -; J gene: TRBJ2-6; CDR3 protein: CASSLWGRSGANVLTF; CDR3 DNA: TGTGCCAGCAGCTTGTGGGGCCGCTCTGGGGCCAACGTCCTGACTTTC
clone size: many; V gene: TRBV5-5; D gene: -; J gene: TRBJ1-5; CDR3 protein: CASSLDSLGNQPQHF; CDR3 DNA: TGTGCCAGCAGCTTGGACAGTTTAGGCAATCAGCCCCAGCATTTT
clone size: many; V gene: TRBV7-2; D gene: TRBD2; J gene: TRBJ2-3; CDR3 protein: CASSLVVSGRAGDTQYF; CDR3 DNA: TGTGCCAGCAGCTTAGTTGTTAGCGGGAGGGCGGGAGATACGCAGTATTTT
clone size: -; V gene: TRBV4-1; D gene: TRBD2; J gene: TRBJ2-2; CDR3 protein: CASSQDIFGLAKGTGELFF; CDR3 DNA: TGCGCCAGCAGCCAAGATATATTCGGACTAGCTAAGGGCACCGGGGAGCTGTTTTTT